This TCR beta chain was recovered during a study of T-cell reconstitution after alpha-beta-depleted transplantation in children. Findings and caveats of the study: At one year after transplant, newly produced T cells mostly accounted for T-cell counts and diversity.

Unique molecular identifiers tagged the TCRbeta library. TCRdb ran MiXCR on the PCR reads and lists one entry per CDR3 protein. The table has 90,000 to 130,000 distinct CDR3 sequences, 10% seen once. With regard to this clonotype: Its antigen remains unidentified.

The ends lost 7 bases at V and 2 bases at J; junction bases unmatched: 4. Germline CDR1 is SEHNR and CDR2 is FQNEAQ (reference sequence). This CDR3 has 13 residues. The source was PBMCs, collected before TCRalphabeta/CD19-depleted stem cell transplant. The rearrangement links TRBV7-9 to TRBJ2-7; 8 bases map to TRBD2. The TCR was taken from a boy between 2 and 10 years old with acute lymphoblastic leukemia, due to receive a stem cell transplant. CDR3 nucleotides: TGTGCCAGCACCGGGGGGGAGACCTACGAGCAGTACTTC. Protein product: CASTGGETYEQYF.